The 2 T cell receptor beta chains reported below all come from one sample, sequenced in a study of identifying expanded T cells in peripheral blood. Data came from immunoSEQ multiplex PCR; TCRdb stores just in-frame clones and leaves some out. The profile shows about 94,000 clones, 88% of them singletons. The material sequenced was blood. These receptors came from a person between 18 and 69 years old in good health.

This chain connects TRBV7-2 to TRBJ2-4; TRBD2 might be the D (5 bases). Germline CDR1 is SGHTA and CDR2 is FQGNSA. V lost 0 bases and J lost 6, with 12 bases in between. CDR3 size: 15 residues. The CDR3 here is CASSLAGVTLNIQYF. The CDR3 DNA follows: TGTGCCAGCAGCTTAGCGGGAGTCACCCTAAACATTCAGTACTTC.

CDR3 sequence reads: CASSERGIYNEQFF. The CDR3 coding sequence is TGTGCCAGCAGTGAGCGAGGGATATACAATGAGCAGTTCTTC. The chain uses TRBV6-1 and TRBJ2-1, with D possibly matching TRBD2 (5 bases). CDR1 and CDR2 (germline): MNHNS, SASEGT. The CDR3 length is 14 residues. V was cut by 3 bases and J by 4 bases, with 10 bases left in between.